What follows are 28 T cell receptor beta chains derived from one specimen sequenced in a study of cytomegalovirus exposure and HLA in healthy donors. The PCR was carried out with 60 Vbeta primers and 13 Jbeta primers. Profiling relied on immunoSEQ multiplex PCR, and the TCRdb table lists in-frame clones only, not all of them. This sample has some 87,000 clones; roughly 79% occur once, and the top ten carry under 25%. Sequencing was performed on PBMCs. Receptors were obtained from a woman aged 40 to 49 in good health and CMV-seropositive.

The rearrangement joins TRBV30 to TRBJ1-5, with D possibly matching TRBD1 (5 bases). CDR3 size: 15 residues. Trimming pared 1 base from V and 4 bases from J, leaving 14 bases between. Germline V lookup: CDR1 GTSNPN, CDR2 SVGIG (reference sequence). The CDR3 DNA follows: TGTGCCTGGAGTGCTCACCCAGGGCTAAATCAGCCCCAGCATTTT. It is translated as CAWSAHPGLNQPQHF.

The V call is TRBV7-9, the J call TRBJ1-1, with 7 positions matching TRBD1. This CDR3 region has 17 residues. V was pared by 5 bases and J by 0 bases, with 12 bases of the junction left unmatched. The V gene's germline CDR1 is SEHNR and CDR2 FQNEAQ (reference sequence). The CDR3 DNA is TGTGCCAGCAGCACAACAGGGGCAGGACTCATGAACACTGAAGCTTTCTTT. Translating gives CASSTTGAGLMNTEAFF.

The chain combines TRBV6-5 with TRBJ2-3; 9 bases are shared with TRBD2. CDR1 is MNHEY and CDR2 is SVGAGI in the germline V gene. Germline trimming cut 2 bases from V and 0 bases from J; bases unmatched to any gene: 3. This CDR3 spans 16 amino acids. CDR3 amino acids: CASSYGAGGSTDTQYF. The CDR3 coding sequence is TGTGCCAGCAGTTACGGAGCGGGAGGCAGCACAGATACGCAGTATTTT.

CDR3 loop: CASSALPREVGEKLFF. The CDR3 DNA sequence: TGTGCCAGCTCAGCATTACCACGGGAAGTAGGTGAAAAACTGTTTTTT. The J gene is TRBJ1-4, the V gene TRBV18, with D hard to call. The CDR3 covers 16 residues. V lost 5 bases to trimming and J lost 7 bases, with 20 bases between them. The V gene's germline CDR1 is KGHSH and CDR2 LQKENI.

The V gene is TRBV28, the J gene TRBJ2-3; D is unclear. The CDR3 spans 15 residues. Germline-derived CDR1 and CDR2 are MDHEN and SYDVKM. V lost 5 bases and J lost 2, with 14 bases in between. In DNA, the CDR3 is TGTGCCAGCAGTCCCCGGCTCAGGCTCACAGATACGCAGTATTTT. Amino acid sequence: CASSPRLRLTDTQYF.

This clone was counted a single time. The V call is TRBV19, the J call TRBJ1-6, with TRBD1 matching over 10 bases. V lost 4 bases to trimming and J lost 6 bases; unmatched junction nucleotides: 6. The CDR3 covers 16 residues. Germline V gene data show CDR1 as LNHDA and CDR2 as SQIVND (reference sequence). The CDR3: CASSTGQGGSNSPLHF. CDR3 coding DNA: TGTGCCAGTAGTACCGGACAGGGGGGTTCTAATTCACCCCTCCACTTT.

The V and J genes are TRBV2 and TRBJ2-7; 10 nucleotides align to TRBD2. The length of the CDR3 is 14 residues. The germline gives CDR1 SNHLY, CDR2 FYNNEI. Trimming took 6 bases from V and 0 from J; bases not matched to a gene: 2. The CDR3 spells CASSGTSVSYEQYF. Written as DNA, the CDR3 is TGTGCCAGCAGCGGGACTAGCGTCTCCTACGAGCAGTACTTC.

The chain couples TRBV6-6 to TRBJ2-1; weak D call: TRBD2 (5 bases). V lost 0 bases to trimming and J lost 10 bases, with 10 bases between them. In germline, CDR1 is MNHNY, CDR2 SVGAGI (reference sequence). The CDR3 consists of 13 residues. CDR3 sequence: CASSYSSGGEQFF. The CDR3, as DNA: TGTGCCAGCAGTTACTCCAGCGGCGGAGAGCAGTTCTTC.

This rearrangement joins TRBV5-6 to TRBJ2-2; 7 bases agree with TRBD2. This CDR3 contains 14 residues. The ends lost 2 bases at V and 4 bases at J; junction bases unmatched: 2. Germline CDR1 reads SGHDT; CDR2 reads YYEEEE. CDR3 coding DNA: TGTGCCAGCAGCTTCCTAGCGGTCACCGGGGAGCTGTTTTTT. Translation: CASSFLAVTGELFF.

There are a few counts of this clone. The chain employs TRBV29-1 and TRBJ2-1, with 12 positions matching TRBD2. Trimming removed 1 base from V and 2 bases from J; junction bases left unmatched: 0. Germline V gene lookup returns CDR1 SQVTM and CDR2 ANQGSEA. The CDR3 spans 15 residues. DNA for the CDR3: TGCAGCGTTGAAGGGACTAGCGGGACCTACAATGAGCAGTTCTTC. It specifies CSVEGTSGTYNEQFF.

The chain is built from TRBV14 and TRBJ2-5; no definite D call. Germline V gives CDR1 SGHDN, CDR2 FVKESK. The V end was cut by 3 bases, the J end by 0 bases, with 14 bases between. The CDR3 runs 16 residues. The CDR3 region is CASSQRSWRNQETQYF. As DNA, the CDR3 is TGTGCCAGCAGCCAGAGATCCTGGCGGAACCAAGAGACCCAGTACTTC.

This chain uses TRBV5-6 with TRBJ2-1; a possible D gene is TRBD2 (6 bases). The V end was cut by 3 bases, the J end by 4 bases, with 17 bases between. The germline CDR1 and CDR2 sequences are SGHDT and YYEEEE. The CDR3 extends over 16 amino acids. DNA of the CDR3: TGTGCCAGCAGCTCGACGGACTACCCTCTTTACAATGAGCAGTTCTTC. It translates to CASSSTDYPLYNEQFF.

A few counts support this clone. The gene calls are TRBV5-6 and TRBJ1-2; D is possibly TRBD1 (5 bases). Trimming cost V 0 bases and J 6 bases, with 15 bases left between them. The CDR3 totals 15 residues. The germline V gene encodes CDR1 SGHDT and CDR2 YYEEEE. The CDR3 coding sequence is TGTGCCAGCAGCTTGGGACTCTTCGTCAGGGATGGCTACACCTTC. Amino acid sequence: CASSLGLFVRDGYTF.

The chain carries TRBV6-5 and TRBJ2-7; a possible D gene is TRBD1 (6 bases). Deletions cut 2 bases from V and 2 bases from J, with 7 bases between. CDR3 length equals 13 residues. Germline CDR1 MNHEY, CDR2 SVGAGI. CDR3 amino acids: CASSYNRAYEQYF. CDR3 in DNA: TGTGCCAGCAGTTACAACAGGGCCTACGAGCAGTACTTC.

CDR3 DNA sequence: TGTGCCAGCAGTTTAACGGGGAACTATGGCTACACCTTC. Encoded protein: CASSLTGNYGYTF. The gene calls are TRBV28 and TRBJ1-2; no firm D call. The germline V and J ends were trimmed by 2 bases and 2 bases, with 6 bases remaining between them. From germline, CDR1 is MDHEN and CDR2 SYDVKM. The CDR3 spans 13 residues.

V is TRBV5-1 and J is TRBJ2-2; 12 positions agree with TRBD1. The CDR3 is 16 residues long. Looked up from germline, CDR1 is SGHRS and CDR2 is YFSETQ. V dropped 3 bases and J dropped 7; count of bases not matched to a gene: 7. CDR3 residues: CASSSGQGAFGGELFF. The CDR3 nucleotides read TGCGCCAGCAGCTCGGGACAGGGGGCGTTCGGCGGGGAGCTGTTTTTT.

V and J are TRBV30 and TRBJ2-1; the match to TRBD2 covers 7 bases. This CDR3 is 14 amino acids long. The germline V gene encodes CDR1 GTSNPN and CDR2 SVGIG (reference sequence). CDR3 loop: CAWDGGSPYNEQFF. The CDR3 bases are TGTGCTTGGGACGGGGGGTCACCCTACAATGAGCAGTTCTTC. The entire variable domain, with the rest obtained from reference TRBV30 and TRBJ2-1, is as follows: SQTIHQWPATLVQPVGSPLSLECTVEGTSNPNLYWYRQAAGRGLQLLFYSVGIGQISSEVPQNLSASRPQDRQFILSSKKLLLSDSGFYLCAWDGGSPYNEQFFGPGTRLTVL.

This chain joins TRBV18 and TRBJ2-2, with D uncertain. The V end was cut by 6 bases, the J end by 1 base, with 6 bases between. In germline, CDR1 is KGHSH, CDR2 LQKENI. The CDR3 length is 13 residues. This CDR3 is CASSNRNTGELFF. The CDR3 DNA reads as TGTGCCAGCTCGAACAGGAACACCGGGGAGCTGTTTTTT.

The rearrangement uses TRBV5-1 and TRBJ1-3; D gene unclear. Trimming removed 7 bases at V and 0 bases at J, with 11 bases between. The V gene's germline CDR1 is SGHRS and CDR2 YFSETQ. The CDR3 is made up of 14 amino acids. The CDR3 is CASSPVSSGNTIYF. DNA for the CDR3: TGCGCCAGCTCCCCAGTCAGCTCTGGAAACACCATATATTTT.

The genes are TRBV30 and TRBJ1-3; 7 nucleotides agree with TRBD1. Germline assignment: CDR1 GTSNPN and CDR2 SVGIG (reference sequence). This CDR3 is 18 amino acids long. V trimming: 5 bases; J trimming: 0 bases; junction bases outside the gene matches: 16. CDR3 loop: CAWLTQGGSANSGNTIYF. In nucleotides, the CDR3 is TGTGCCTGGCTTACCCAAGGGGGCTCTGCGAACTCTGGAAACACCATATATTTT.

The J gene is TRBJ1-1, the V gene TRBV9; a possible D gene is TRBD1 (6 bases). V dropped 0 bases and J dropped 5 bases, with 11 bases sitting between them. This CDR3 has 14 amino acids. CDR1 and CDR2 from the germline V gene are SGDLS and YYNGEE. DNA for the CDR3: TGTGCCAGCAGCGTAGAGGCAGGGGAAACTGAAGCTTTCTTT. It yields the protein CASSVEAGETEAFF.

There are a few counts of this clone. V and J are TRBV7-8 and TRBJ2-3, with 10 bases that match TRBD2. This CDR3 has 14 amino acids. Trimming took 5 bases from V and 5 from J; bases not matched to a gene: 4. Germline V CDR1 and CDR2: SGHVS, FQNEAQ. The chain's CDR3 is CASSPRLAGDTQYF. The CDR3 DNA sequence: TGTGCCAGCAGCCCCAGACTAGCGGGAGATACGCAGTATTTT. The variable domain in full, completed from reference TRBV7-8 and TRBJ2-3, reads GAGVSQSPRYKVAKRGQDVALRCDPISGHVSLFWYQQALGQGPEFLTYFQNEAQLDKSGLPSDRFFAERPEGSVSTLKIQRTQQEDSAVYLCASSPRLAGDTQYFGPGTRLTVL.

The V gene is TRBV7-9, the J gene TRBJ1-6, with TRBD1 as a possible D gene (5 bases). The CDR3 extends over 13 amino acids. The V gene lost 6 bases and the J gene lost 8 bases, with 11 bases spanning the gap. CDR1 and CDR2 (germline): SEHNR, FQNEAQ (reference sequence). Written as DNA, the CDR3 is TGTGCCAGCAGTTTCCAGGGTTATTCACCCCTCCACTTT. It specifies CASSFQGYSPLHF.

A single count supports this clone. J is TRBJ1-5 and V is TRBV28; tentatively, D is TRBD1 (5 bases). The CDR3 has 12 residues. Trimming removed 7 bases from V and 9 bases from J, with 13 bases in between. Germline V gives CDR1 MDHEN, CDR2 SYDVKM. The chain's CDR3 is CASTTGMRPQHF. CDR3 bases: TGTGCCAGCACTACAGGTATGCGGCCCCAGCATTTT. The full variable domain, with the rest looked up from reference TRBV28 and TRBJ1-5, is DVKVTQSSRYLVKRTGEKVFLECVQDMDHENMFWYRQDPGLGLRLIYFSYDVKMKEKGDIPEGYSVSREKKERFSLILESASTNQTSMYLCASTTGMRPQHFGDGTRLSIL.

The rearrangement joins TRBV19 to TRBJ1-1, with TRBD1 matching 10 bases. J gave up 10 bases and V 7 bases, and 12 bases lay outside the gene matches. The CDR3 is 14 amino acids. Germline V gives CDR1 LNHDA, CDR2 SQIVND (reference sequence). The CDR3 bases are TGTGCCAGTACCCGTGAAGGGACAGGGGCGATAGCTTTCTTT. Translated, it gives CASTREGTGAIAFF.

This rearrangement joins TRBV29-1 to TRBJ2-7, with D perhaps TRBD2 (6 bases). Per the germline V gene, CDR1 is SQVTM and CDR2 is ANQGSEA. V was trimmed by 4 bases and J by 7 bases, leaving 14 bases between them. The length of the CDR3 is 12 residues. The CDR3 is CSVVRGSGEQYF. The CDR3 DNA reads as TGCAGCGTTGTTCGGGGGTCGGGAGAGCAGTACTTC.

CDR3: CASSLFRTGQSSYEQYF. DNA for the CDR3: TGTGCCAGCAGTTTATTCAGGACGGGACAGAGCTCCTACGAGCAGTACTTC. V and J are TRBV27 and TRBJ2-5; 7 positions agree with TRBD1. The assigned J gene may be wrong: the sequence end matches TRBJ2-7 better. CDR1 is MNHEY and CDR2 is SMNVEV in the germline V gene (reference sequence). The CDR3 extends over 17 amino acids.

This chain uses TRBV7-8 with TRBJ1-4; 10 bases match TRBD1. The germline V gene encodes CDR1 SGHVS and CDR2 FQNEAQ. After removal of 5 bases from V and 7 bases from J, the junction contained 19 bases not matched to a gene. This CDR3 region has 19 residues. The CDR3 spells CASSPLRETGGSLSEKLFF. The CDR3 DNA reads TGTGCCAGCAGCCCCCTCCGTGAGACAGGGGGCAGTTTAAGTGAAAAACTGTTTTTT. Variable domain in full (rest from reference TRBV7-8 and TRBJ1-4): GAGVSQSPRYKVAKRGQDVALRCDPISGHVSLFWYQQALGQGPEFLTYFQNEAQLDKSGLPSDRFFAERPEGSVSTLKIQRTQQEDSAVYLCASSPLRETGGSLSEKLFFGSGTQLSVL.